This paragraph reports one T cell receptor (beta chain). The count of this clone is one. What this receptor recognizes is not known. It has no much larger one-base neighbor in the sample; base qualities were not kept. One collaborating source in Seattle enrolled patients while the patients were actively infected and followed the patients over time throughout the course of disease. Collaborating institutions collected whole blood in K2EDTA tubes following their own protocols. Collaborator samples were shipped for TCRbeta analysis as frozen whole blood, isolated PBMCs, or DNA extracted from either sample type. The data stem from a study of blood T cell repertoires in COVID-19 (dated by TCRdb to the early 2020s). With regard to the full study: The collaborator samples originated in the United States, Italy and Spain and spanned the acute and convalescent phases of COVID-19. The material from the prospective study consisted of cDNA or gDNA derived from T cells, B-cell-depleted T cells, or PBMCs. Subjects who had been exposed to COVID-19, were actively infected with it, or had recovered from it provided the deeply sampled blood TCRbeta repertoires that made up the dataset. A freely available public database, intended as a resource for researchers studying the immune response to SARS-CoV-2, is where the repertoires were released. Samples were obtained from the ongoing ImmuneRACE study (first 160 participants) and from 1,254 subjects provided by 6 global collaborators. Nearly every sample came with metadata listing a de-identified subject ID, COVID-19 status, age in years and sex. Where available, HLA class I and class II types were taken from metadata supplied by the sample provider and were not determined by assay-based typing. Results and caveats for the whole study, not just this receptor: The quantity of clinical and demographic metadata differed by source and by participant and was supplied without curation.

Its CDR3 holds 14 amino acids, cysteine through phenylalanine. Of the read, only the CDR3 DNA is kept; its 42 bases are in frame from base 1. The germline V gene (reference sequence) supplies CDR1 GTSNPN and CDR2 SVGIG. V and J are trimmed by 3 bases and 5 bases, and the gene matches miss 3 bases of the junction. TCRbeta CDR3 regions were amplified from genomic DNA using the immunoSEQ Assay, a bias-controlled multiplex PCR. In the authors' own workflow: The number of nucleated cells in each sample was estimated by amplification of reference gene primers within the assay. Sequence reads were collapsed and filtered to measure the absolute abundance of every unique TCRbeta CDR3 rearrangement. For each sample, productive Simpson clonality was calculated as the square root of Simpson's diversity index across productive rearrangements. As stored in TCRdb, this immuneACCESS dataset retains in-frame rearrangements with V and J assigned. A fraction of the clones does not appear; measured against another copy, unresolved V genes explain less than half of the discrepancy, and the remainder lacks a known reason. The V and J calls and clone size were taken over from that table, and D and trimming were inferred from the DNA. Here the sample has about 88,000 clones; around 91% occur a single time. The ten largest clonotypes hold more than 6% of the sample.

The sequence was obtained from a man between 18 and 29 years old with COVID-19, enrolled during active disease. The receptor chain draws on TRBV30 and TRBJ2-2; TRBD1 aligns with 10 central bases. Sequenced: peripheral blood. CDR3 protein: CAWSGQGVTGELFF. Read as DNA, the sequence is TGTGCCTGGAGCGGACAGGGGGTTACCGGGGAGCTGTTTTTT.